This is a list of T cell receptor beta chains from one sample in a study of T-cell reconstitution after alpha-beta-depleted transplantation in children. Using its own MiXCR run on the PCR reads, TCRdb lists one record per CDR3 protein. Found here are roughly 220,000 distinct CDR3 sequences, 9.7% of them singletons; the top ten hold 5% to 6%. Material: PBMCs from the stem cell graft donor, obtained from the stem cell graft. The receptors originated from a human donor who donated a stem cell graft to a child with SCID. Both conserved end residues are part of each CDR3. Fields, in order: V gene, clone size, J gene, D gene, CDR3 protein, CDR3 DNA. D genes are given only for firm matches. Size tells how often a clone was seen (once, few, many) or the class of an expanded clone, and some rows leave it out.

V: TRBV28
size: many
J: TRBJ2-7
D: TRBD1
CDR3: CASSLGDSLREQYF
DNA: TGTGCCAGCAGTTTAGGGGACAGCCTCCGTGAGCAGTACTTC

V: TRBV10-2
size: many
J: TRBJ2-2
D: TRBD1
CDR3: CASSDRGRKAGELFF
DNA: TGCGCCAGCAGTGACAGGGGGCGAAAAGCCGGGGAGCTGTTTTTT

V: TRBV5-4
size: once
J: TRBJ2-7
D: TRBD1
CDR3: CASSRWTGGLDEQYF
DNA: TGTGCCAGCAGCAGGTGGACAGGGGGCCTGGACGAGCAGTACTTC

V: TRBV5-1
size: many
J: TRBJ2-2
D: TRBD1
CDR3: CASSWPIQGAVSTGELFF
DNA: TGCGCCAGCAGCTGGCCGATACAGGGGGCGGTGAGCACCGGGGAGCTGTTTTTT

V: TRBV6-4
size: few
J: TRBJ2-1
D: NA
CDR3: CASSDKPGGPNNEQFF
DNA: TGTGCCAGCAGTGACAAACCCGGGGGGCCGAACAATGAGCAGTTCTTC

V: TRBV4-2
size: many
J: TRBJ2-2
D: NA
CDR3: CASSLRPAGLSNTGELFF
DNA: TGTGCCAGCAGCCTACGTCCGGCAGGACTTTCCAACACCGGGGAGCTGTTTTTT

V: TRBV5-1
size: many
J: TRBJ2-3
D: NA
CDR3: CASSQDPGQGDTQYF
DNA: TGCGCCAGCAGCCAAGATCCGGGGCAAGGGGATACGCAGTATTTT

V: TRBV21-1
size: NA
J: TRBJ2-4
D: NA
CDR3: CASSKETSGELAKNIQYF
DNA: TGTGCCAGCAGCAAAGAGACTAGCGGAGAGCTAGCCAAAAACATTCAGTACTTC

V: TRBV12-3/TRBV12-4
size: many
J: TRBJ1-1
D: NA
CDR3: CASSRHTEAFF
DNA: TGTGCCAGCAGTAGACACACTGAAGCTTTCTTT

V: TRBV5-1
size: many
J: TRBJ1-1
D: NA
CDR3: CASSLVGDGTEAFF
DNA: TGCGCCAGCAGCTTGGTGGGGGACGGCACTGAAGCTTTCTTT

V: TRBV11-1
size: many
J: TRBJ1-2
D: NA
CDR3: CASSSTRSYGYTF
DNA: TGTGCCAGCAGCTCCACACGCAGTTATGGCTACACCTTC

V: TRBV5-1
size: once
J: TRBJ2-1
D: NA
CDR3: CASSASWQGDEQFF
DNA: TGCGCCAGCAGCGCGTCTTGGCAGGGAGATGAGCAGTTCTTC

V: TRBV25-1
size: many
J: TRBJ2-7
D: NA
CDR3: CASSDGGESYEQYF
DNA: TGTGCCAGCAGTGATGGGGGAGAGTCCTACGAGCAGTACTTC

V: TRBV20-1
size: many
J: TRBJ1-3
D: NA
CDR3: CSASKDIGSGNTIYF
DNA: TGCAGTGCCAGTAAGGACATCGGCTCTGGAAACACCATATATTTT

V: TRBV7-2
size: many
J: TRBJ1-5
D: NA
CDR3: CASSLVWGTGQPQHF
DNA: TGTGCCAGCAGCTTAGTTTGGGGAACGGGACAGCCCCAGCATTTT

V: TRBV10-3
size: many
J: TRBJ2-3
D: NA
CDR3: CAISGKGRAGAYTDTQYF
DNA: TGTGCCATCAGTGGTAAAGGTCGGGCGGGGGCCTACACAGATACGCAGTATTTT

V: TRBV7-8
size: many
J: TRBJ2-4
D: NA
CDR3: CASSSGPLVRENIQYF
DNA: TGTGCCAGCAGCTCAGGACCCCTCGTCAGGGAAAACATTCAGTACTTC

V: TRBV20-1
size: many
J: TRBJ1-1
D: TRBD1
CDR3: CSTERDRDTEAFF
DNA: TGCAGTACGGAAAGGGACAGGGACACTGAAGCTTTCTTT

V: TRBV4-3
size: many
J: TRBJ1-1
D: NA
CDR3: CASSQGTLPQNTEAFF
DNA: TGCGCCAGCAGCCAAGGGACCCTCCCCCAGAACACTGAAGCTTTCTTT

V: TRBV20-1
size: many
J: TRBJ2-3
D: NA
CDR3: CSANSGFSTDTQYF
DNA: TGCAGTGCTAACTCTGGTTTTAGCACAGATACGCAGTATTTT

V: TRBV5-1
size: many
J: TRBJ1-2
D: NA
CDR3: CASSAGPSYGYTF
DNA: TGCGCCAGCAGCGCCGGTCCAAGCTATGGCTACACCTTC

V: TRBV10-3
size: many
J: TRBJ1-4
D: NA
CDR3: CAIRPGGSVEKLFF
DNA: TGTGCCATCAGACCCGGGGGGAGTGTTGAAAAACTGTTTTTT

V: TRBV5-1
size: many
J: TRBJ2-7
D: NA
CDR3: CASSLSQGGYEQYF
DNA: TGCGCCAGCAGCTTGAGCCAGGGGGGATACGAGCAGTACTTC

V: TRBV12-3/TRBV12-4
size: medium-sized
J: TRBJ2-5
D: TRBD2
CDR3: CASSLWRGIQETQYF
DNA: TGTGCCAGCAGTTTATGGCGGGGGATACAAGAGACCCAGTACTTC

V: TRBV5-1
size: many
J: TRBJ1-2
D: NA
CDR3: CASSFGPQHGARVYGYTF
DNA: TGCGCCAGCAGCTTTGGCCCCCAACACGGGGCAAGGGTATACGGCTACACCTTC

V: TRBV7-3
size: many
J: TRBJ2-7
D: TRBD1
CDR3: CASSLVGDSTYEQYF
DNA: TGTGCCAGCAGTCTAGTGGGGGACAGTACCTACGAGCAGTACTTC

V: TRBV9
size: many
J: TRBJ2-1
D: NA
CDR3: CASSVNLQGGSEQFF
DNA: TGTGCCAGCAGCGTAAACTTACAGGGAGGGAGTGAGCAGTTCTTC

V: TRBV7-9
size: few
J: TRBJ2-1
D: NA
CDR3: CASSLGRGHYNEQFF
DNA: TGTGCCAGCAGCTTAGGGCGGGGTCACTACAATGAGCAGTTCTTC

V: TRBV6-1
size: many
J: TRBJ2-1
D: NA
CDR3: CASSEAQILGPQFF
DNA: TGTGCCAGCAGTGAGGCTCAGATCTTGGGACCGCAGTTCTTC

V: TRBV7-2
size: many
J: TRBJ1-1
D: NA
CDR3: CASSLVPGTMSGTEAFF
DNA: TGTGCCAGCAGCTTAGTTCCCGGCACCATGAGTGGGACTGAAGCTTTCTTT